This T cell receptor beta chain was retrieved from a study of T cell responses to AZD1222 COVID-19 vaccine. Findings of the study overall: Females outnumbered males among donors, who were mostly white British; clonal diversity was possibly underestimated. Baseline seropositives among AZD1222 recipients totaled only six or seven. Spike-specific TCR breadth and depth went up after people got two AZD1222 doses.

Worth noting for this clone: As yet, its antigen is unknown.

Pooling of second doses given at about 4 or about 12 weeks was done. The protocol was immunoSEQ multiplex PCR, while the TCRdb copy is restricted to in-frame clones and leaves out a portion. The sample yields some 110,000 clones, 85% to 90% seen once. The TCR sequence derives from an adult who received the AZD1222 COVID-19 vaccine. The specimen was peripheral blood, collected 28 days after the second AZD1222 dose.

The CDR3 DNA reads TGTGCCAGCAGTGAAGACTCGGGGGGCGTGAAAGGCTACACCTTC. Its translation: CASSEDSGGVKGYTF. This chain uses TRBV2 with TRBJ1-2; TRBD1 might be the D (6 bases). V lost 1 base and J lost 8, with 17 bases in between. Germline V gene sequence: CDR1 SNHLY, CDR2 FYNNEI. The length of the CDR3 is 15 residues.